What follows are 18 T cell receptor beta chains derived from one specimen sequenced in a study of blood T cells in healthy people across ages. A second PCR of 7 to 11 cycles used a sample-barcoded 5' primer and a J-beta primer mix. TCRdb recomputed calls from the 5' RACE reads with MiXCR, one row per CDR3 protein. The table shows some 900,000 distinct CDR3 sequences, with 45% to 50% occurring only once. Specimen: blood. The receptors were sampled from a man younger than 45 in good health.

Only a few counts were recorded for this clonotype. V gene TRBV29-1 combines with J gene TRBJ2-7; 9 bases are a match to TRBD1. Per the germline V gene, CDR1 is SQVTM and CDR2 is ANQGSEA. The junction had 6 bases not matched to a gene; V was cut back by 6 bases and J by 6 bases. This CDR3 region has 12 residues. CDR3 in amino acids: CSVRQGEGEQYF. CDR3 coding DNA: TGCAGCGTACGACAGGGGGAGGGCGAGCAGTACTTC.

The genes are TRBV5-1 and TRBJ2-5; no reliable D call. V was pared by 2 bases and J by 5 bases, with 16 bases between. CDR3 size: 15 residues. Germline CDR1 is SGHRS and CDR2 is YFSETQ. The CDR3 here is CASSLRPQGSETQYF. DNA for the CDR3: TGCGCCAGCAGCTTAAGACCTCAAGGTTCGGAGACCCAGTACTTC.

Regarding this clonotype: The conserved phenylalanine or tryptophan normally closing the CDR3 is absent here, so this likely arose from a read error. The rearrangement joins TRBV12-3 or TRBV12-4 to TRBJ2-4, with 7 bases identical to TRBD2. The ends lost 4 bases at V and 0 bases at J; junction bases unmatched: 3. CDR3 length equals 15 residues. The CDR3 region has the DNA TGTGCCAGCAGTTCTAGCGGTTTAGCCAAAAACATTCAGTACTAC. It translates to CASSSSGLAKNIQYY.

The CDR3 DNA follows: TGTGCCACCAGGTCAGGCATTGCCTACAATGAGCAGTTCTTC. It encodes CATRSGIAYNEQFF. This chain joins TRBV15 and TRBJ2-1; D unclear. The CDR3 sequence is 14 residues long. Between the trimmed V and J ends, which lost 6 bases and 2 bases, there was a span of 11 bases. Germline CDR1 reads LNHNV; CDR2 reads YYDKDF (reference sequence).

As to this clonotype: One end of the junction varies from germline; a read error may be responsible. The chain recombines TRBV6-1 with TRBJ2-7; the match to TRBD1 covers 8 bases. The J call may be incorrect, as the DNA end agrees better with TRBJ2-5. This CDR3 has 15 residues. CDR1 and CDR2 from the germline V gene are MNHNS and SASEGT. The CDR3 sequence is CAGSPTGGVWETQYF. The CDR3 nucleotides are TGTGCCGGCAGTCCTACAGGGGGAGTTTGGGAGACCCAGTACTTC.

The chain carries TRBV7-8 and TRBJ1-4; possibly TRBD1 for D (5 bases). Trimming stripped 4 bases from V and 5 bases from J, with 14 bases between. Germline CDR1 reads SGHVS; CDR2 reads FQNEAQ. The CDR3 totals 15 residues. The CDR3 sequence: CASSSLGTANEKLFF. DNA for the CDR3: TGTGCCAGCAGCTCGCTGGGGACGGCGAATGAAAAACTGTTTTTT.

The rearrangement uses TRBV28 and TRBJ1-5; possible D gene TRBD1, 5 bases. Germline V gene lookup returns CDR1 MDHEN and CDR2 SYDVKM. The CDR3 spans 12 residues. V was cut by 5 bases and J by 4 bases, with 6 bases left in between. The CDR3 DNA is TGTGCCAGCAGTGGGGCGAATCAGCCCCAGCATTTT. Translated: CASSGANQPQHF. Looking up the rest from reference TRBV28 and TRBJ1-5 gives the full variable domain: DVKVTQSSRYLVKRTGEKVFLECVQDMDHENMFWYRQDPGLGLRLIYFSYDVKMKEKGDIPEGYSVSREKKERFSLILESASTNQTSMYLCASSGANQPQHFGDGTRLSIL.

The chain is built from TRBV7-3 and TRBJ2-7; D tentatively fits TRBD1 or TRBD2 (5 bases each). Germline CDR1 reads SGHTA; CDR2 reads FQGTGA. V was shortened by 5 bases and J by 7 bases, with 18 bases between the two germline ends. The CDR3 is made up of 14 amino acids. CDR3 loop: CASSTGTRSKEQYF. CDR3 nucleotide sequence: TGTGCCAGCAGCACCGGGACCCGCTCGAAAGAGCAGTACTTC.

The chain uses TRBV15 and TRBJ2-1; 10 bases agree with TRBD1. Unmatched junction bases numbered 5, after V lost 6 bases and J lost 3 bases. The CDR3 has 15 residues. Germline V CDR1 and CDR2: LNHNV, YYDKDF (reference sequence). The DNA for the CDR3 is TGTGCCACCAGTGCGACAGGGGGCGTCTACAATGAGCAGTTCTTC. Protein: CATSATGGVYNEQFF.

A note on this clonotype: One end of the junction does not line up with germline, which may come from a read error. This rearrangement joins TRBV6-1 to TRBJ2-7; 9 bases align to TRBD1. Per germline, CDR1 MNHNS and CDR2 SASEGT. The CDR3 consists of 14 residues. The CDR3, as DNA: TGTGCCAGCAGTGAAGGGACAGGGGCAACCGAGCGGTACTTC. This codes for CASSEGTGATERYF.

This rearrangement joins TRBV2 to TRBJ2-7; maybe TRBD1 (5 bases). The CDR3 covers 13 residues. V gave up 6 bases and J gave up 3 bases, with 12 bases separating them. The germline CDR1 and CDR2 sequences are SNHLY and FYNNEI. CDR3: CASRTNQGYEQYF. The CDR3 DNA is TGTGCCAGCAGAACGAACCAGGGCTACGAGCAGTACTTC.

The rearrangement links TRBV12-3 or TRBV12-4 to TRBJ2-1; 8 bases map to TRBD2. The V and J ends lost 6 bases and 6 bases, in that order; junction bases with no gene match: 13. The CDR3 is made up of 16 amino acids. The CDR3 DNA follows: TGTGCCAGCAGCCCAGTCGGTAGCGGGGCCAGCAATGAGCAGTTCTTC. Protein sequence: CASSPVGSGASNEQFF.

This chain links TRBV6-1 with TRBJ2-3; D tentatively reads TRBD1 or TRBD2 (7 bases each). Germline values: CDR1 MNHNS, CDR2 SASEGT. CDR3 length: 17 residues. V was pared by 6 bases and J by 6 bases, with 25 bases between. The CDR3 DNA follows: TGTGCCAGCAGGCCCCCACCCAGGGGGGGCGGTATGGATACGCAGTATTTT. Amino acids: CASRPPPRGGGMDTQYF.

The table lists this clonotype with many counts. The genes are TRBV7-2 and TRBJ2-5; D is unclear. Trimming took off 7 bases at V and 4 bases at J, with 13 bases between the two ends. There are 13 residues in the CDR3. Germline-derived CDR1 and CDR2 are SGHTA and FQGNSA. CDR3 bases: TGTGCCAGCACCTCACAAGTTTCAGAGACCCAGTACTTC. Its protein is CASTSQVSETQYF.

A remark on this clonotype: A single base separates this from a much larger clone, so it may be a read error. The rearrangement uses TRBV5-1 and TRBJ2-4; 10 nucleotides line up with TRBD1. The tail of the sequence fits TRBJ2-7 better, so the J call may be wrong. The CDR3 spans 18 residues. Germline CDR1 reads SGHRS; CDR2 reads YFSETQ. In nucleotides, the CDR3 is TGCGCCAGCAGCTTGGGAATGGACAGGGGGTGCTTGATCAACGAGCAGTACTTC. It specifies CASSLGMDRGCLINEQYF.

A few counts support this clonotype. The V gene is TRBV6-5, the J gene TRBJ1-2, with 8 bases fitting TRBD1. There are 12 residues in the CDR3. Germline CDR1 MNHEY, CDR2 SVGAGI. Trimming took 6 bases from V and 7 from J; bases not matched to a gene: 4. The CDR3 protein is CASSTGGGGYTF. CDR3 coding DNA: TGTGCCAGCAGCACAGGGGGAGGTGGCTACACCTTC.

This chain links TRBV30 with TRBJ1-1; D is ambiguous. Germline V gene lookup returns CDR1 GTSNPN and CDR2 SVGIG (reference sequence). This CDR3 region has 13 residues. V was cut by 5 bases and J by 0 bases, with 10 bases left in between. The chain's CDR3 is CAWDRTVNTEAFF. DNA of the CDR3: TGTGCCTGGGACCGGACGGTGAACACTGAAGCTTTCTTT.

Comments on this clonotype: A junction end diverges from the germline sequence, so it may reflect a read error. The chain has TRBV7-3 and TRBJ2-7, with D hard to call. This CDR3 comprises 16 residues. The germline CDR1 and CDR2 sequences are SGHTA and FQGTGA. CDR3 region: CASSFPHGRPSYEQYF. CDR3 sequence (DNA): TGTGCCAGCAGCTTTCCCCACGGGCGGCCCTCCTATGAGCAGTACTTC.